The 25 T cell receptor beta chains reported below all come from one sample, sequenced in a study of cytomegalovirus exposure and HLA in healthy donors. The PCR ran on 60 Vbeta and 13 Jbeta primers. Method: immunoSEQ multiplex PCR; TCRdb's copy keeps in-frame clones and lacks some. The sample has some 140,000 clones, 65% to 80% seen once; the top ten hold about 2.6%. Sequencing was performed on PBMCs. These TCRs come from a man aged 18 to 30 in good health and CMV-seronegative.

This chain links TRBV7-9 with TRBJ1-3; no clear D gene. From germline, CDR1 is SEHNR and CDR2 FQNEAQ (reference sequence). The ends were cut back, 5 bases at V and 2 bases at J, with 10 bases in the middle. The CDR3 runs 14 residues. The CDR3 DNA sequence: TGTGCCAGCAGCCGGCAGGCTCCTGGAAACACCATATATTTT. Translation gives CASSRQAPGNTIYF. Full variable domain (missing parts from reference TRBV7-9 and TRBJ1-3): DTGVSQNPRHKITKRGQNVTFRCDPISEHNRLYWYRQTLGQGPEFLTYFQNEAQLEKSRLLSDRFSAERPKGSFSTLEIQRTEQGDSAMYLCASSRQAPGNTIYFGEGSWLTVV.

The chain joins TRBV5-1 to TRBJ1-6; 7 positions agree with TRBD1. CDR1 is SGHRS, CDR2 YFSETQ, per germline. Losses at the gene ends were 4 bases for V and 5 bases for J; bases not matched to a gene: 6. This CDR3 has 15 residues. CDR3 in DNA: TGCGCCAGCAGCGCGACCGGGACAGATAATTCACCCCTCCACTTT. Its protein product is CASSATGTDNSPLHF.

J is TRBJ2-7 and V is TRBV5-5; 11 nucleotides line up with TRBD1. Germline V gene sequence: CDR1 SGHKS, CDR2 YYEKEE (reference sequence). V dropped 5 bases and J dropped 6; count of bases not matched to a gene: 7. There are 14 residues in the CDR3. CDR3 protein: CASRDGDRGSEQYF. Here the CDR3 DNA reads TGTGCCAGCAGAGACGGGGACAGGGGGTCCGAGCAGTACTTC. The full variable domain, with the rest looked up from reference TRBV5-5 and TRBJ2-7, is DAGVTQSPTHLIKTRGQQVTLRCSPISGHKSVSWYQQVLGQGPQFIFQYYEKEERGRGNFPDRFSARQFPNYSSELNVNALLLGDSALYLCASRDGDRGSEQYFGPGTRLTVT.

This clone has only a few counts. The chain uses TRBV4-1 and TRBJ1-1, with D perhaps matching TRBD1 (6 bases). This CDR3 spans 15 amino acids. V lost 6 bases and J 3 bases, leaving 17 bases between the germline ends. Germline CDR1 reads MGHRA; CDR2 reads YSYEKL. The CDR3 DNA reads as TGCGCCAGCAGTTTCATAGGGGGGGTGGACACTGAAGCTTTCTTT. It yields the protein CASSFIGGVDTEAFF.

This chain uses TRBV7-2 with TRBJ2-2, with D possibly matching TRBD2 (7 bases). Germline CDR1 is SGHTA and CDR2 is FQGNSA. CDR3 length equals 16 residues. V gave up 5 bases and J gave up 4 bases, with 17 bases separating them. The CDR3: CASSPKWGGGTGELFF. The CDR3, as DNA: TGTGCCAGCAGCCCCAAGTGGGGGGGCGGCACCGGGGAGCTGTTTTTT.

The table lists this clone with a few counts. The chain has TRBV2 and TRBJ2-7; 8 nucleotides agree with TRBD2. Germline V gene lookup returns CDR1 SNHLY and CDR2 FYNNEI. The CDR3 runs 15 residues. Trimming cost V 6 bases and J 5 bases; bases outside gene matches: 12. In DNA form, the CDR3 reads TGTGCCAGCAGCGAACCGGGACTAGGTCCTGACGAGCAGTACTTC. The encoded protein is CASSEPGLGPDEQYF.

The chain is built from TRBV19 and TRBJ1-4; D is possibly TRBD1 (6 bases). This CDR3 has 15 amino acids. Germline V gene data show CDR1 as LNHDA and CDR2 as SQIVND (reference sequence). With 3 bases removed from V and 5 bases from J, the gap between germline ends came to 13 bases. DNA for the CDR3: TGTGCCAGTAGTATGGGGGGGCATGGGAATGAAAAACTGTTTTTT. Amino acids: CASSMGGHGNEKLFF.

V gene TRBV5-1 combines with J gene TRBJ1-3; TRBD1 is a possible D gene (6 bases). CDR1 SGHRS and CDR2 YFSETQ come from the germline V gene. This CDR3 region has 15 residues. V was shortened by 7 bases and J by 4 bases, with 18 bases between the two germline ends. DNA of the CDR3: TGCGCCAGCCGGCGGGGGACACCGGACGGAAACACCATATATTTT. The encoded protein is CASRRGTPDGNTIYF.

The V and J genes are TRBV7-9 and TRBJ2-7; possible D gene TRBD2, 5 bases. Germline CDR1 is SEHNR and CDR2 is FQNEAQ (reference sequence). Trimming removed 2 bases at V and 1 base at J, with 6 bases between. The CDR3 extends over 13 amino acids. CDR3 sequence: CASSLRGSYEQYV. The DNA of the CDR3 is TGTGCCAGCAGCTTAAGAGGGTCCTACGAGCAGTACGTC.

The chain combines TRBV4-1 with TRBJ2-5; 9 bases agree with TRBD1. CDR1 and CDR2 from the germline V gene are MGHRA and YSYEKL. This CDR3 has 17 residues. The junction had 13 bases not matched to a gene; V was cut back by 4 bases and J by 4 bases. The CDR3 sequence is CASSPNWGQGAPETQYF. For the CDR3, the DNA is TGCGCCAGCAGCCCAAACTGGGGACAGGGCGCCCCAGAGACCCAGTACTTC.

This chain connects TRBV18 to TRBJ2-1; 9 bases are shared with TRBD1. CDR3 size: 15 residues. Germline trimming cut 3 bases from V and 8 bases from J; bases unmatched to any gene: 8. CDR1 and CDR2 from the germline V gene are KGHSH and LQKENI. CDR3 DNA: TGTGCCAGCTCACCTCCGGACAGGGGATTCCATGAGCAGTTCTTC. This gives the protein CASSPPDRGFHEQFF.

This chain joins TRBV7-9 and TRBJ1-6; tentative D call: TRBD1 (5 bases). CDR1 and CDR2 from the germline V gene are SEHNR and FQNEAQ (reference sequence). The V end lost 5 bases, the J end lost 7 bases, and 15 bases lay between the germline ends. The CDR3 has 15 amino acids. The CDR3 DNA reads TGTGCCAGCAGCCCGGGGGTGGCAGCCAATTCACCCCTCCACTTT. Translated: CASSPGVAANSPLHF.

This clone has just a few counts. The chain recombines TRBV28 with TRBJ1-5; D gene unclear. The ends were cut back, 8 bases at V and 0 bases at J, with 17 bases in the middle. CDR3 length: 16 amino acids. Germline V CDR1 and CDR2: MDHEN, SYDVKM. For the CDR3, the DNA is TGTGCCAGCCAGTGGGCCGGGGTCCTTAGCAATCAGCCCCAGCATTTT. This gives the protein CASQWAGVLSNQPQHF.

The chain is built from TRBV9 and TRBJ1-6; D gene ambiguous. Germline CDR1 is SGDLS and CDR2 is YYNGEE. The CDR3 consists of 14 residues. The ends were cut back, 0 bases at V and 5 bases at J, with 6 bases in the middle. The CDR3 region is CASSVGRNNSPLHF. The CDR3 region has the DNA TGTGCCAGCAGCGTAGGGCGGAATAATTCACCCCTCCACTTT.

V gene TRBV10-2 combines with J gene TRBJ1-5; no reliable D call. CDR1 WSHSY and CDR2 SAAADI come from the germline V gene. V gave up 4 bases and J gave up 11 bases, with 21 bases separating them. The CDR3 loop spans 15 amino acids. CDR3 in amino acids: CASSVGGVWAVSQHF. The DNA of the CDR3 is TGCGCCAGCAGTGTTGGCGGGGTATGGGCCGTGTCCCAGCATTTT.

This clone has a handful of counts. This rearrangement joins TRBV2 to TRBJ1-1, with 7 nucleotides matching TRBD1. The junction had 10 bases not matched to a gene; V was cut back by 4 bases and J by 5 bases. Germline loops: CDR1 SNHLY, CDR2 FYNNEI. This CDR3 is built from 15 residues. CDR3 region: CASSVGQPGGTEAFF. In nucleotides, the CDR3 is TGTGCCAGCAGTGTGGGACAGCCCGGAGGGACTGAAGCTTTCTTT.

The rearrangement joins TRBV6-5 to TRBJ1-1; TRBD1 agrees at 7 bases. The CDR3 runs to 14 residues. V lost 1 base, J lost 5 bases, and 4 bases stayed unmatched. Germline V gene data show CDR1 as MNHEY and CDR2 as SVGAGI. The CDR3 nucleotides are TGTGCCAGCAGTTACTTCGACAGGGTGACTGAAGCTTTCTTT. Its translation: CASSYFDRVTEAFF.

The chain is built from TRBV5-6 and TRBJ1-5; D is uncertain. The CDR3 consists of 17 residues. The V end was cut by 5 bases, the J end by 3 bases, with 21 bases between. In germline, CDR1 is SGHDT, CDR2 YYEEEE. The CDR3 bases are TGTGCCAGCAGTCAATTCAGAGGGCAGGCCCTCAATCAGCCCCAGCATTTT. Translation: CASSQFRGQALNQPQHF.

The CDR3 sequence is CASRPPPTGATNEKLFF. DNA for the CDR3: TGTGCCAGCAGACCCCCTCCGACGGGAGCAACTAATGAAAAACTGTTTTTT. This chain uses TRBV7-9 with TRBJ1-4, with D unclear. Germline assignment: CDR1 SEHNR and CDR2 FQNEAQ (reference sequence). This CDR3 contains 17 residues. The germline V and J ends were trimmed by 6 bases and 0 bases, with 17 bases remaining between them.

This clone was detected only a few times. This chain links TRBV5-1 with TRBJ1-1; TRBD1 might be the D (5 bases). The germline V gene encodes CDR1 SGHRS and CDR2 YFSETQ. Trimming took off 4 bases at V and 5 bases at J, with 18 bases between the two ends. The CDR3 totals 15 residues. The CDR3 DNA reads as TGCGCCAGCAGCACCAGGGCCTTCCTCGGGACTGAAGCTTTCTTT. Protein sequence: CASSTRAFLGTEAFF.

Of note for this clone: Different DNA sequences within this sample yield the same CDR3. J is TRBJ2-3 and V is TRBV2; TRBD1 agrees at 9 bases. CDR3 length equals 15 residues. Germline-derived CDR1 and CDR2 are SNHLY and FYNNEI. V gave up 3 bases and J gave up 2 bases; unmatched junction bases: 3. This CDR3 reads CASSEWDRVTDTQYF. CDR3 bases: TGTGCCAGCAGTGAGTGGGACAGGGTCACAGATACGCAGTATTTT. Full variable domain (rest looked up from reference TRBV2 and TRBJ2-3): EPEVTQTPSHQVTQMGQEVILRCVPISNHLYFYWYRQILGQKVEFLVSFYNNEISEKSEIFDDQFSVERPDGSNFTLKIRSTKLEDSAMYFCASSEWDRVTDTQYFGPGTRLTVL.

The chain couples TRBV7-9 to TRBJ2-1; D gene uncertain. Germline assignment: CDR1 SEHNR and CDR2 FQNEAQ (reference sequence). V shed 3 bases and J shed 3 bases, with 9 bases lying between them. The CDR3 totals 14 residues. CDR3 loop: CASSFPQIYNEQFF. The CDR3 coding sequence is TGTGCCAGCAGCTTCCCACAGATCTACAATGAGCAGTTCTTC.

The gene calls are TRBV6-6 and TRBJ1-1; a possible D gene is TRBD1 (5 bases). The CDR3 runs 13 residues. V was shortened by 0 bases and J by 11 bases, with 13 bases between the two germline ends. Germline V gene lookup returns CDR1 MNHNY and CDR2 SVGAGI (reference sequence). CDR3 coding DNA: TGTGCCAGCAGTTACTCTGGGGGGGGATGGGCTTTCTTT. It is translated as CASSYSGGGWAFF.

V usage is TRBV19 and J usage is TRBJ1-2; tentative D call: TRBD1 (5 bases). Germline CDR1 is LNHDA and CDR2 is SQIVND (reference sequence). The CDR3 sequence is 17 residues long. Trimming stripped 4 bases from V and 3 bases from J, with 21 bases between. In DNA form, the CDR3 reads TGTGCCAGTAGTAATCCCTTTTGGTCCCTGGGGCACTATGGCTACACCTTC. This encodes CASSNPFWSLGHYGYTF.

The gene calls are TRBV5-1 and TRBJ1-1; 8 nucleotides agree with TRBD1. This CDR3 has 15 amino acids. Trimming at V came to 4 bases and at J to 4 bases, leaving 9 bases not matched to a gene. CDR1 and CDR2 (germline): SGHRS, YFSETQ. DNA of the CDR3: TGCGCCAGCAGCCTACCCGGACAGGGCGGCACTGAAGCTTTCTTT. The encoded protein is CASSLPGQGGTEAFF.